This TCR beta chain was captured in a study of blood T cell repertoires in COVID-19. The method was immunoSEQ multiplex PCR; TCRdb's version includes in-frame clones alone and lacks a portion of them. The repertoire holds a few hundred thousand clones, with about four fifths as singletons. Trimming cost V 2 bases and J 3 bases, with 13 bases left between them. CDR3 size: 16 residues. Germline V gene lookup returns CDR1 SEHNR and CDR2 FQNEAQ (reference sequence). This chain joins TRBV7-9 and TRBJ2-2; weak D call: TRBD2 (5 bases). The source is a woman in her fifties or sixties with acute or convalescent COVID-19. Sequenced input: peripheral blood. CDR3 protein: CASSLKRARDTGELFF. The DNA for the CDR3 is TGTGCCAGCAGCTTAAAAAGAGCGCGGGACACCGGGGAGCTGTTTTTT.